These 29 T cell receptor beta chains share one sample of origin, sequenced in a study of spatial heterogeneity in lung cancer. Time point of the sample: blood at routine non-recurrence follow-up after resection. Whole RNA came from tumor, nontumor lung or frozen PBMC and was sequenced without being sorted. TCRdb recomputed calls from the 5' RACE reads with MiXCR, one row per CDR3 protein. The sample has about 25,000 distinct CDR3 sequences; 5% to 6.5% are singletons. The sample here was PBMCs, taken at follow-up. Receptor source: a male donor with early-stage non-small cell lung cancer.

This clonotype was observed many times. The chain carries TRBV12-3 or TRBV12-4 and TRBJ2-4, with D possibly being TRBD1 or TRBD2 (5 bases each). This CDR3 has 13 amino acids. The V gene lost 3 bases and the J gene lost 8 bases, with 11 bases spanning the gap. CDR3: CASSFLRGDIQYF. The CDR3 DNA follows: TGTGCCAGCAGTTTCCTAAGGGGAGACATTCAGTACTTC.

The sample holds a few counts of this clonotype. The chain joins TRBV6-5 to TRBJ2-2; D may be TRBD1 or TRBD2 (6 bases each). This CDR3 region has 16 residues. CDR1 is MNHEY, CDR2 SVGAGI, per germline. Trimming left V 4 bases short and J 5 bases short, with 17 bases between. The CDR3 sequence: CASSWEQVGGTGELFF. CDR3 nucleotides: TGTGCCAGCAGTTGGGAACAAGTAGGGGGGACCGGGGAGCTGTTTTTT.

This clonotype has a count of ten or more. The CDR3 region is CASSSRWGASYEQYF. Written as DNA, the CDR3 is TGTGCCAGCAGCTCGAGGTGGGGGGCCTCCTACGAGCAGTACTTC. The chain links TRBV27 to TRBJ2-7, with D perhaps given as TRBD1 or TRBD2 (6 bases each). V was shortened by 6 bases and J by 0 bases, with 15 bases between the two germline ends. The CDR3 has 15 residues. CDR1 and CDR2 (germline): MNHEY, SMNVEV (reference sequence).

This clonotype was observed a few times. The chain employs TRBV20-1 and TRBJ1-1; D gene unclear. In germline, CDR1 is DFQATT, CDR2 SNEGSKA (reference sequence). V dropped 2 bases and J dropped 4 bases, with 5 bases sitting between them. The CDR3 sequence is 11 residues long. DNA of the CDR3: TGCAGTGCTAGACCTACCACTGAAGCTTTCTTT. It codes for CSARPTTEAFF.

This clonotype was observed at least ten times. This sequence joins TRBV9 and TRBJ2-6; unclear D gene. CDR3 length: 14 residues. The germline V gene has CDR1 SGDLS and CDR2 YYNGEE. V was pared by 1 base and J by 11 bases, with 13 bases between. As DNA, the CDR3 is TGTGCCAGCAGCGTAAGCCCTCTCGGAGACGTCCTGACTTTC. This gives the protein CASSVSPLGDVLTF.

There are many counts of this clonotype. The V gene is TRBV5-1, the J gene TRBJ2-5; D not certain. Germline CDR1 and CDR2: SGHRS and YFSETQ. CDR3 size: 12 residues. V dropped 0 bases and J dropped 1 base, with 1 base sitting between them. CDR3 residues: CASSLGQETQYF. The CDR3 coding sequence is TGCGCCAGCAGCTTGGGCCAAGAGACCCAGTACTTC.

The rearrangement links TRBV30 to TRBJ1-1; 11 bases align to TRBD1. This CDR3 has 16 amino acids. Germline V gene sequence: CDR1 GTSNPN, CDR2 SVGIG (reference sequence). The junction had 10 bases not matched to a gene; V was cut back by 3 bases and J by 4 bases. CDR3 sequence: CAWRGQGGLLGTEAFF. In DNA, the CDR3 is TGTGCCTGGAGGGGACAGGGGGGACTCCTGGGCACTGAAGCTTTCTTT.

The CDR3, as DNA: TGTGCCAGCAGTTACTATCTCCGGAGGGGGTCGTCTTCTGGGAAACTGTTTTTT. Protein product: CASSYYLRRGSSSGKLFF. The chain recombines TRBV6-5 with TRBJ1-4; possibly TRBD1 for D (6 bases). Germline CDR1 is MNHEY and CDR2 is SVGAGI. This CDR3 comprises 18 residues. Deletions cut 1 base from V and 11 bases from J, with 26 bases between.

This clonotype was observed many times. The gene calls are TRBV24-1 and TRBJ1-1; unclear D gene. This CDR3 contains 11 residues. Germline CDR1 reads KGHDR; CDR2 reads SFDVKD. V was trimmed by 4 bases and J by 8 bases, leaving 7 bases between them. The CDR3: CATSDLPEAFF. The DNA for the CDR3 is TGTGCCACCAGTGACTTACCAGAAGCTTTCTTT.

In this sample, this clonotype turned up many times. CDR3 in amino acids: CASSLAGVSGFTDTQYF. The CDR3 DNA reads as TGTGCCAGCAGCTTAGCTGGGGTTAGCGGCTTCACAGATACGCAGTATTTT. This chain connects TRBV7-8 to TRBJ2-3; TRBD2 is a possible D gene (6 bases). Trimming cost V 0 bases and J 2 bases, with 15 bases left between them. The CDR3 totals 17 residues. Per the germline V gene, CDR1 is SGHVS and CDR2 is FQNEAQ.

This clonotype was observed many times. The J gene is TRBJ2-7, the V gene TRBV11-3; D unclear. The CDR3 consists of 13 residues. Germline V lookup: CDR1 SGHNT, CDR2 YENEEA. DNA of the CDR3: TGTGCCAGCAGCCTAGATCAAGATTACGAGCAGTACGTC. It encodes CASSLDQDYEQYV.

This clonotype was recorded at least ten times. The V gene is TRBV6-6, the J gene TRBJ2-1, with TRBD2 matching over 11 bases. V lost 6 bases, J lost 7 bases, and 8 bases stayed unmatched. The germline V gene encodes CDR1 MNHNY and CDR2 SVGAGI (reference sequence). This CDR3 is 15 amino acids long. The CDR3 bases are TGTGCCAGCAGAATACTAGCGGGAGACAAAAATGAGCAGTTCTTC. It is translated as CASRILAGDKNEQFF.

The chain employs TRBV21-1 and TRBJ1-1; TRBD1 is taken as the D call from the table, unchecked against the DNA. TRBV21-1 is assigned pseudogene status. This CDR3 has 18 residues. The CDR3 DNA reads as TGTGCCAGCAGCAAAGTCGCCCGGCGCCAGGGTGAGAACACTGAAGCTTTCTTT. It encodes CASSKVARRQGENTEAFF.

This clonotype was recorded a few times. The CDR3 here is CASSLDGAEKLFF. DNA of the CDR3: TGTGCCAGCAGCTTAGATGGGGCTGAAAAACTGTTTTTT. The chain carries TRBV7-2 and TRBJ1-4; possible D gene TRBD1, 5 bases. Trimming took off 1 base at V and 7 bases at J, with 7 bases between the two ends. The CDR3 sequence is 13 residues long. CDR1 is SGHTA, CDR2 FQGNSA, per germline.

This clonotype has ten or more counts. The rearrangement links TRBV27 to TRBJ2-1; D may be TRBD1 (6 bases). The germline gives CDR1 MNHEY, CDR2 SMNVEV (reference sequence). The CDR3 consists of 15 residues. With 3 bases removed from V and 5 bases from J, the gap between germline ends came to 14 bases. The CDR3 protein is CASSFPGATNNEQFF. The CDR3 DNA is TGTGCCAGCAGTTTCCCAGGGGCCACTAACAATGAGCAGTTCTTC.

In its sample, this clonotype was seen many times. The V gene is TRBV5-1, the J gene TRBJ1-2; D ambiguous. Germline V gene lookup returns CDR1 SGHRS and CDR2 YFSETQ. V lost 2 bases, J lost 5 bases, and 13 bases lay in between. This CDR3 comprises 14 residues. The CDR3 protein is CASSLDGDRYGYTF. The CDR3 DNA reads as TGCGCCAGCAGCTTAGACGGGGATCGGTATGGCTACACCTTC.

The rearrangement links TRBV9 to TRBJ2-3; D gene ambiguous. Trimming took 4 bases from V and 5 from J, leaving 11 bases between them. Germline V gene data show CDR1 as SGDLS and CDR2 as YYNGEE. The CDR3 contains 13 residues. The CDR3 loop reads CASSLDPRDTQYF. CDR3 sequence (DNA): TGTGCCAGCAGCTTAGACCCCCGAGATACGCAGTATTTT. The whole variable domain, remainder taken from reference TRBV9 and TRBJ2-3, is DSGVTQTPKHLITATGQRVTLRCSPRSGDLSVYWYQQSLDQGLQFLIQYYNGEERAKGNILERFSAQQFPDLHSELNLSSLELGDSALYFCASSLDPRDTQYFGPGTRLTVL.

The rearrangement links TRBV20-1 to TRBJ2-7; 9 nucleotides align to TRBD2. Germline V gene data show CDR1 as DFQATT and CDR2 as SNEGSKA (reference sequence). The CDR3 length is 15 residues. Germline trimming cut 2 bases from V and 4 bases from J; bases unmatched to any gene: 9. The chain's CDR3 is CSARILERGDYEQYF. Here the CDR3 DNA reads TGCAGTGCTAGAATCCTGGAGCGGGGGGATTACGAGCAGTACTTC.

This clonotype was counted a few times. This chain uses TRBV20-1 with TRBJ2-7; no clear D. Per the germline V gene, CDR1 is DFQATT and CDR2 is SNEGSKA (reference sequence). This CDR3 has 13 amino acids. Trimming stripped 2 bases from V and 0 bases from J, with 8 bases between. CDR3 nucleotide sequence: TGCAGTGCTAGACAGCCGAGCTCCTACGAGCAGTACTTC. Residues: CSARQPSSYEQYF.

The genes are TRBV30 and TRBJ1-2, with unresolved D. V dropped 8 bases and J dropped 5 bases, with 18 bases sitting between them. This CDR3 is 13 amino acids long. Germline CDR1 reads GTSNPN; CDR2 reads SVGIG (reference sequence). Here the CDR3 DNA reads TGTGCCCAAAAGAGGCCATCACTTTATGGCTACACCTTC. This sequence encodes CAQKRPSLYGYTF. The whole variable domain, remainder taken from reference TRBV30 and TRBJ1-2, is SQTIHQWPATLVQPVGSPLSLECTVEGTSNPNLYWYRQAAGRGLQLLFYSVGIGQISSEVPQNLSASRPQDRQFILSSKKLLLSDSGFYLCAQKRPSLYGYTFGSGTRLTVV.

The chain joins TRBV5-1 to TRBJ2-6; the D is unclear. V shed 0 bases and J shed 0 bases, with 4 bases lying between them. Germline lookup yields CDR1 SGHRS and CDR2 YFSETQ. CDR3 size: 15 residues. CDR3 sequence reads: CASSLALSGANVLTF. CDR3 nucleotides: TGCGCCAGCAGCTTGGCCCTCTCTGGGGCCAACGTCCTGACTTTC. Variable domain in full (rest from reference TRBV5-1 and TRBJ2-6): KAGVTQTPRYLIKTRGQQVTLSCSPISGHRSVSWYQQTPGQGLQFLFEYFSETQRNKGNFPGRFSGRQFSNSRSEMNVSTLELGDSALYLCASSLALSGANVLTFGAGSRLTVL.

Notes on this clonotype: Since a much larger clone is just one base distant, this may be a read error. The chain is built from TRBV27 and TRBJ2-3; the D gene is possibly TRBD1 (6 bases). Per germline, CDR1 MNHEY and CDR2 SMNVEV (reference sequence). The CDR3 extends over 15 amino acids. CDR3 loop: CTSRFRGSGTDTQYF. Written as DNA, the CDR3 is TGTACCAGCAGGTTTAGGGGGTCTGGCACAGATACGCAGTATTTT.

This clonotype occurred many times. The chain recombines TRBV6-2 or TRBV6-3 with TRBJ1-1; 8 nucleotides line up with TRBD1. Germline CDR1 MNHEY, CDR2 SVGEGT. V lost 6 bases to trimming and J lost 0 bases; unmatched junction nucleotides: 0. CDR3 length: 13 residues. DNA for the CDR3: TGTGCCAGCAGCAGGGGGCTGAACACTGAAGCTTTCTTT. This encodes CASSRGLNTEAFF.

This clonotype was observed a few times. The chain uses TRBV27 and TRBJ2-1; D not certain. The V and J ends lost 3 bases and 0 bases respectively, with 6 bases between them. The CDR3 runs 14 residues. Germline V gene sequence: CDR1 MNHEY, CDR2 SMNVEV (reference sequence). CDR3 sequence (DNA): TGTGCCAGCAGTTTGGCTACCTCCTACAATGAGCAGTTCTTC. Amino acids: CASSLATSYNEQFF.

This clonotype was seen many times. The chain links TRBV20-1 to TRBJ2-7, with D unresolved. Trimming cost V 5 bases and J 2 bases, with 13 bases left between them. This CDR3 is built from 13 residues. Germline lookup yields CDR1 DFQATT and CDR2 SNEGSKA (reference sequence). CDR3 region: CSASGGNTYEQYF. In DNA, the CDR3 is TGCAGTGCTTCCGGCGGCAATACCTACGAGCAGTACTTC.

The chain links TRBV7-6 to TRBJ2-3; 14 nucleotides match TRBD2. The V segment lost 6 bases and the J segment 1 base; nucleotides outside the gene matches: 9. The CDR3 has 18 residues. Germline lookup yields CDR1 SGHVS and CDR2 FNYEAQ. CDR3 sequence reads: CASRQPGLAGVGTDTQYF. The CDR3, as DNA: TGTGCCAGCAGACAACCGGGACTAGCGGGAGTAGGCACAGATACGCAGTATTTT.

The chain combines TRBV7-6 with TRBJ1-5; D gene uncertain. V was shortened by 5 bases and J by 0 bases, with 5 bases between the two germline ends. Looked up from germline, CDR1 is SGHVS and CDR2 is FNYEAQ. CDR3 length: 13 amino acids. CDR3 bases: TGTGCCAGCAGCCCTCATAGCAATCAGCCCCAGCATTTT. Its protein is CASSPHSNQPQHF.

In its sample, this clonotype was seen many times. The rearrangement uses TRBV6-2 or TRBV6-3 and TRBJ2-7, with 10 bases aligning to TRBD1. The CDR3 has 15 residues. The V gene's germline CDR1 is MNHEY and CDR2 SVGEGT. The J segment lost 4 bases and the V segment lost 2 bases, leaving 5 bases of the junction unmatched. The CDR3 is CASSYETGGWYEQYF. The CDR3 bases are TGTGCCAGCAGTTACGAGACAGGGGGCTGGTACGAGCAGTACTTC.

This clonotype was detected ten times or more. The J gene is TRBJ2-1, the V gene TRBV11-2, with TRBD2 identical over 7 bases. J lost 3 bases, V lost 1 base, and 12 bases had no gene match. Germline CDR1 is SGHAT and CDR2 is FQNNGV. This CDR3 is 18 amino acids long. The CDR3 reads CASSLGFLSSGFYNEQFF. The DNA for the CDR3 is TGTGCCAGCAGCTTAGGATTCCTTTCTAGCGGCTTCTACAATGAGCAGTTCTTC.